The 25 T cell receptor beta chains reported below all come from one sample, sequenced in a study of blood T cell repertoires in COVID-19. TCRdb keeps only in-frame clones here, not all; method: immunoSEQ multiplex PCR. Of about 150,000 clones listed, roughly 85% were seen once; the top ten hold approximately 8%. The sample taken for sequencing was peripheral blood. The receptors derive from a woman aged 60 to 75 with COVID-19, enrolled during active disease.

This sequence joins TRBV6-5 and TRBJ1-1; no clear D. The ends were cut back, 6 bases at V and 1 base at J, with 12 bases in the middle. In germline, CDR1 is MNHEY, CDR2 SVGAGI. The CDR3 has 14 amino acids. The CDR3: CASRRHTENTEAFF. CDR3 sequence (DNA): TGTGCCAGCAGGAGACATACAGAGAACACTGAAGCTTTCTTT.

The V gene is TRBV27, the J gene TRBJ2-7; 13 nucleotides agree with TRBD2. The CDR3 sequence is 16 residues long. The germline V gene encodes CDR1 MNHEY and CDR2 SMNVEV (reference sequence). V was clipped by 6 bases and J by 5 bases; unmatched bases: 10. CDR3 bases: TGTGCCAGCAGGGGACTAGCGGGGTCCCCCGGCGACGAGCAGTACTTC. Translating it yields CASRGLAGSPGDEQYF.

The genes are TRBV29-1 and TRBJ1-1; 10 positions agree with TRBD1. This CDR3 contains 13 residues. Trimming took 7 bases from V and 5 from J; bases not matched to a gene: 7. Germline lookup yields CDR1 SQVTM and CDR2 ANQGSEA. This CDR3 is CSAAPDRGTEAFF. CDR3 in DNA: TGCAGCGCCGCCCCGGACAGGGGGACTGAAGCTTTCTTT.

V gene TRBV7-9 combines with J gene TRBJ2-1; D is perhaps TRBD2 (5 bases). CDR1 SEHNR and CDR2 FQNEAQ come from the germline V gene (reference sequence). This CDR3 region has 13 residues. The germline V and J ends were trimmed by 5 bases and 5 bases, with 10 bases remaining between them. The CDR3 DNA sequence: TGTGCCAGCAGCCCCACTAGAGACAATGAGCAGTTCTTC. Protein sequence: CASSPTRDNEQFF.

The chain uses TRBV19 and TRBJ2-1; 9 bases agree with TRBD2. The junction had 9 bases not matched to a gene; V was cut back by 6 bases and J by 0 bases. In germline, CDR1 is LNHDA, CDR2 SQIVND (reference sequence). CDR3 length: 17 residues. The CDR3 region has the DNA TGTGCCAGTAGCCCTCTAGCGGGGCGGAGCTCCTACAATGAGCAGTTCTTC. Translation gives CASSPLAGRSSYNEQFF.

The rearrangement uses TRBV9 and TRBJ2-1; TRBD2 matches at 11 bases. CDR1 and CDR2 from the germline V gene are SGDLS and YYNGEE. The V gene end was trimmed by 3 bases and the J gene end by 3 bases; junction bases not matched to a gene: 2. CDR3 length equals 15 residues. The CDR3 is CASSASGGHYNEQFF. The CDR3 coding sequence is TGTGCCAGCAGCGCTAGCGGGGGGCACTACAATGAGCAGTTCTTC.

V is TRBV9 and J is TRBJ2-2; 15 nucleotides match TRBD2. Germline CDR1 is SGDLS and CDR2 is YYNGEE. The CDR3 totals 17 residues. With 7 bases clipped from V and 3 bases from J, the junction kept 7 bases outside the gene matches. The CDR3 sequence is CASSWTSGGEDTGELFF. The CDR3 DNA sequence: TGTGCCAGCTCCTGGACTAGCGGGGGGGAGGACACCGGGGAGCTGTTTTTT.

This clone has a handful of counts. The CDR3 DNA sequence: TGCGCCAGCAGCACAGGGCAGAACACTGAAGCTTTCTTT. Its translation is CASSTGQNTEAFF. The chain couples TRBV10-1 to TRBJ1-1; TRBD1 might be the D (6 bases). This CDR3 spans 13 amino acids. In germline, CDR1 is WNHNN, CDR2 SYGVQD (reference sequence). Trimming shortened V by 6 bases and J by 1 base, and 9 bases separated the two germline ends.

The V gene is TRBV11-2, the J gene TRBJ2-1; D unresolved. The germline gives CDR1 SGHAT, CDR2 FQNNGV. This CDR3 region has 13 residues. Trimming removed 0 bases at V and 5 bases at J, with 5 bases between. The CDR3 protein is CASSLDQNNEQFF. As DNA, the CDR3 is TGTGCCAGCAGCTTAGATCAGAACAATGAGCAGTTCTTC.

J is TRBJ2-1 and V is TRBV7-3; 7 bases match TRBD1. After removal of 3 bases from V and 3 bases from J, the junction contained 8 bases not matched to a gene. The CDR3 spans 16 residues. Germline-derived CDR1 and CDR2 are SGHTA and FQGTGA. The CDR3 DNA is TGTGCCAGCAGCTTTGGACGGGACAGAGACTACAATGAGCAGTTCTTC. Translated: CASSFGRDRDYNEQFF.

The chain joins TRBV7-6 to TRBJ1-4, with 7 positions matching TRBD1. Trimming cost V 4 bases and J 8 bases; bases outside gene matches: 10. The CDR3 length is 15 residues. Germline CDR1 and CDR2: SGHVS and FNYEAQ. In DNA form, the CDR3 reads TGTGCCAGCAGCTCACGAACAGGGGTGGGGGAAAAACTGTTTTTT. It is translated as CASSSRTGVGEKLFF.

In this sample, this clone turned up a few times. The CDR3 reads CASSQAGTGDTEAFF. CDR3 nucleotides: TGTGCCAGCAGCCAAGCGGGAACGGGAGACACTGAAGCTTTCTTT. This chain uses TRBV4-2 with TRBJ1-1; D is ambiguous. V shed 1 base and J shed 3 bases, with 12 bases lying between them. Looked up from germline, CDR1 is LGHNA and CDR2 is YNFKEQ. CDR3 length equals 15 residues.

The chain links TRBV5-4 to TRBJ2-1; D is unresolved. Germline V gene lookup returns CDR1 SGHNT and CDR2 YYREEE (reference sequence). V lost 1 base and J lost 5, with 13 bases in between. The CDR3 is 15 amino acids. CDR3 loop: CASSLWFGSNNEQFF. The CDR3 bases are TGTGCCAGCAGCTTGTGGTTCGGGTCCAACAATGAGCAGTTCTTC.

The J gene is TRBJ1-4, the V gene TRBV4-3; 7 positions agree with TRBD1. This CDR3 is built from 14 residues. J lost 8 bases, V lost 0 bases, and 3 bases had no gene match. CDR1 and CDR2 from the germline V gene are LGHNA and YSLEER. The CDR3 reads CASSQETGREKLFF. CDR3 bases: TGCGCCAGCAGCCAAGAGACAGGGAGGGAAAAACTGTTTTTT.

The V call is TRBV6-5, the J call TRBJ1-1; TRBD1 aligns across 7 bases. Germline V gene data show CDR1 as MNHEY and CDR2 as SVGAGI. With V trimmed by 4 bases and J by 2 bases, 4 bases remained unmatched. The CDR3 has 14 residues. The CDR3 here is CASSSRDSNTEAFF. The CDR3 nucleotides are TGTGCCAGCAGTTCCCGGGACAGTAACACTGAAGCTTTCTTT.

The chain has TRBV14 and TRBJ2-6; TRBD2 might be the D (5 bases). V lost 4 bases and J 4 bases, leaving 14 bases between the germline ends. CDR3 length equals 16 residues. Per the germline V gene, CDR1 is SGHDN and CDR2 is FVKESK. CDR3 in DNA: TGTGCCAGCAGCCCTTATCGGGGTTCGGGGGCCAACGTCCTGACTTTC. Amino acids: CASSPYRGSGANVLTF. The full variable domain, in which reference TRBV14 and TRBJ2-6 provide the parts outside the CDR3, is EAGVTQFPSHSVIEKGQTVTLRCDPISGHDNLYWYRRVMGKEIKFLLHFVKESKQDESGMPNNRFLAERTGGTYSTLKVQPAELEDSGVYFCASSPYRGSGANVLTFGAGSRLTVL.

The J gene is TRBJ2-7, the V gene TRBV10-3, with D perhaps TRBD2 (5 bases). CDR3 length equals 12 residues. Trimming removed 5 bases at V and 5 bases at J, with 10 bases between. In germline, CDR1 is ENHRY, CDR2 SYGVKD. CDR3 DNA: TGTGCCATCAGTAGTGAGGGTGACGAGCAGTACTTC. Translated: CAISSEGDEQYF.

The chain recombines TRBV10-3 with TRBJ1-1, with D perhaps matching TRBD1 (6 bases). There are 15 residues in the CDR3. Germline-derived CDR1 and CDR2 are ENHRY and SYGVKD. The V end lost 1 base, the J end lost 4 bases, and 13 bases lay between the germline ends. The CDR3 reads CAISEYTGRSTEAFF. The DNA of the CDR3 is TGTGCCATCAGTGAGTACACAGGGAGATCCACTGAAGCTTTCTTT.

The chain is built from TRBV28 and TRBJ2-3, with 10 bases aligning to TRBD1. This CDR3 has 18 amino acids. Trimming took 4 bases from V and 2 from J; bases not matched to a gene: 12. The germline gives CDR1 MDHEN, CDR2 SYDVKM. CDR3 in amino acids: CASSSPPGQGEVTDTQYF. The CDR3 DNA reads TGTGCCAGCAGTTCCCCCCCCGGACAGGGGGAGGTCACAGATACGCAGTATTTT.

This clone has just one count. This chain connects TRBV29-1 to TRBJ2-3; TRBD2 matches 9 bases. Looked up from germline, CDR1 is SQVTM and CDR2 is ANQGSEA. J lost 5 bases, V lost 5 bases, and 5 bases had no gene match. The CDR3 extends over 13 amino acids. The CDR3 region has the DNA TGCAGCGTTCCGGCGGGGGGGCGAGATACGCAGTATTTT. Translating gives CSVPAGGRDTQYF.

In nucleotides, the CDR3 is TGTGCCAGCAGCAAAGGGGCAGGGATCTACAATGAGCAGTTCTTC. It encodes CASSKGAGIYNEQFF. The chain combines TRBV2 with TRBJ2-1, with D perhaps TRBD1 (5 bases). The CDR3 is 15 residues long. CDR1 SNHLY and CDR2 FYNNEI come from the germline V gene. Trimming shortened V by 6 bases and J by 3 bases, and 15 bases separated the two germline ends.

The chain couples TRBV5-5 to TRBJ1-2; 8 bases are shared with TRBD1. The CDR3 runs 16 residues. The junction had 8 bases not matched to a gene; V was cut back by 1 base and J by 3 bases. Germline CDR1 SGHKS, CDR2 YYEKEE (reference sequence). CDR3 sequence reads: CASSLFRQGSYYGYTF. CDR3 DNA: TGTGCCAGCAGCTTGTTCCGACAGGGGAGCTACTATGGCTACACCTTC. Drawing the rest from reference TRBV5-5 and TRBJ1-2, the complete variable domain is DAGVTQSPTHLIKTRGQQVTLRCSPISGHKSVSWYQQVLGQGPQFIFQYYEKEERGRGNFPDRFSARQFPNYSSELNVNALLLGDSALYLCASSLFRQGSYYGYTFGSGTRLTVV.

This clone was recorded once. The DNA of the CDR3 is TGTGCCATCAGTGAGCGCCTGCCGGGACTAGTTAGGTACGAGCAGTACTTC. Protein: CAISERLPGLVRYEQYF. J is TRBJ2-7 and V is TRBV10-3, with 8 bases lining up with TRBD2. V shed 2 bases and J 4 bases; nucleotides not matched to a gene: 13. The CDR3 consists of 17 residues. Per germline, CDR1 ENHRY and CDR2 SYGVKD.

There are a few counts of this clone. CDR3 sequence reads: CASSRGLTEAFF. As DNA, the CDR3 is TGTGCCAGCAGCCGTGGACTAACTGAAGCTTTCTTT. V usage is TRBV7-8 and J usage is TRBJ1-1; D is undetermined. The ends were cut back, 5 bases at V and 5 bases at J, with 9 bases in the middle. This CDR3 spans 12 amino acids. CDR1 is SGHVS and CDR2 is FQNEAQ in the germline V gene.

V gene TRBV4-3 combines with J gene TRBJ1-2; TRBD1 aligns across 11 bases. This CDR3 comprises 15 residues. V shed 5 bases, J shed 2 bases, and the junction held 4 bases outside the gene matches. Germline CDR1 is LGHNA and CDR2 is YSLEER. The DNA for the CDR3 is TGCGCCAGCAGCACCCGGACAGGGGGCAACTATGGCTACACCTTC. This sequence encodes CASSTRTGGNYGYTF.